This T cell receptor (beta chain) was recovered during a study of human T cells and chemical hapten exposure. It was the library that attached unique molecular identifiers to individual cDNA molecules. One entry per CDR3 protein, called by TCRdb with MiXCR from the RACE reads. The table records 200,000 to 300,000 distinct CDR3 sequences, approximately 8.4% of them present only once. As regards this clonotype: Its antigen is unknown.

The time point here: pre-sensitization, week 0. Treatment described: therapeutic diphenylcyclopropenone sensitization with weekly scalp DPC. Study-wide results and limits: Relative to controls, expanded TCRs formed significantly more large CDR3 similarity clusters.

Germline V CDR1 and CDR2: SEHNR, FQNEAQ (reference sequence). This CDR3 spans 16 amino acids. Trimming took 3 bases from V and 6 from J, leaving 17 bases between them. The TCR sequence derives from a woman aged 40 to 50 with alopecia areata. Some clones in this sample may be carry-over from other donors' samples. The sequences come from whole blood, collected in connection with sensitization to the hapten diphenylcyclopropenone (DPC). This chain links TRBV7-9 with TRBJ1-4; perhaps TRBD1 as D (5 bases). For the CDR3, the DNA is TGTGCCAGCAGCTTTCGAATTGGGCAGGGCCATGAAAAACTGTTTTTT. Encoded protein: CASSFRIGQGHEKLFF. The full variable domain, rest sourced from reference TRBV7-9 and TRBJ1-4, is DTGVSQNPRHKITKRGQNVTFRCDPISEHNRLYWYRQTLGQGPEFLTYFQNEAQLEKSRLLSDRFSAERPKGSFSTLEIQRTEQGDSAMYLCASSFRIGQGHEKLFFGSGTQLSVL.